The 18 T cell receptor beta chains below were found in one sample sequenced in a study of OX40 agonist ivuxolimab in advanced cancers. TCRdb's copy holds only in-frame clones and misses some; the assay was immunoSEQ multiplex PCR. This sample has approximately 59,000 clones; around 85% occur once, and the top ten carry 3.7%. The sample was CD4+ or CD8+ T cells sorted from blood, taken in a trial of the OX40 agonist ivuxolimab. The receptor source for this set is an adult with an advanced solid tumor such as melanoma, head and neck, liver or kidney cancer.

This chain links TRBV18 with TRBJ2-5, with D possibly matching TRBD1 (6 bases). This CDR3 has 13 amino acids. V was shortened by 4 bases and J by 4 bases, with 10 bases between the two germline ends. The germline V gene has CDR1 KGHSH and CDR2 LQKENI. Here the CDR3 reads CASSLRQVETQYF. CDR3 bases: TGTGCCAGCTCACTTCGACAGGTAGAGACCCAGTACTTC. The full variable domain, rest sourced from reference TRBV18 and TRBJ2-5, is NAGVMQNPRHLVRRRGQEARLRCSPMKGHSHVYWYRQLPEEGLKFMVYLQKENIIDESGMPKERFSAEFPKEGPSILRIQQVVRGDSAAYFCASSLRQVETQYFGPGTRLLVL.

This clone came up once. This chain uses TRBV19 with TRBJ2-1; TRBD2 agrees at 13 bases. V was pared by 6 bases and J by 6 bases, with 11 bases of the junction left unmatched. Germline V gene sequence: CDR1 LNHDA, CDR2 SQIVND (reference sequence). The CDR3 sequence is 17 residues long. CDR3 coding DNA: TGTGCCAGTAGAAAAGGACTAGCGGGAGTAAGTGGCAATGAGCAGTTCTTC. Amino acids: CASRKGLAGVSGNEQFF. The full variable domain, in which reference TRBV19 and TRBJ2-1 provide the parts outside the CDR3, is DGGITQSPKYLFRKEGQNVTLSCEQNLNHDAMYWYRQDPGQGLRLIYYSQIVNDFQKGDIAEGYSVSREKKESFPLTVTSAQKNPTAFYLCASRKGLAGVSGNEQFFGPGTRLTVL.

The CDR3, as DNA: TGTGCCAGCAGTGATTACAGGAGGTCCGGTGAAGCTTTCTTT. The encoded protein is CASSDYRRSGEAFF. The chain carries TRBV25-1 and TRBJ1-1; perhaps TRBD1 as D (5 bases). The CDR3 spans 14 residues. Trimming stripped 3 bases from V and 7 bases from J, with 15 bases between. Germline CDR1 reads MGHDK; CDR2 reads SYGVNS.

On this clone itself: An end of the junction does not agree with germline; a read error may underlie this. The V gene is TRBV5-4, the J gene TRBJ2-7, with D unclear. The CDR3 totals 14 residues. The germline gives CDR1 SGHNT, CDR2 YYREEE (reference sequence). CDR3 amino acids: CASSQERATYEQYF. The CDR3, as DNA: TGCGCCAGCAGCCAAGAAAGAGCTACCTACGAGCAGTACTTC.

CDR3 sequence reads: CASLGTGPYSGANVLTF. The CDR3 DNA is TGTGCCAGCCTAGGGACAGGCCCTTACTCTGGGGCCAACGTCCTGACTTTC. The V and J genes are TRBV27 and TRBJ2-6; TRBD1 matches 8 bases. Germline CDR1 is MNHEY and CDR2 is SMNVEV (reference sequence). Germline trimming cut 8 bases from V and 0 bases from J; bases unmatched to any gene: 9. The CDR3 has 17 residues.

J is TRBJ2-2 and V is TRBV19, with 8 positions matching TRBD2. J lost 6 bases, V lost 1 base, and 7 bases had no gene match. The length of the CDR3 is 16 residues. Germline V CDR1 and CDR2: LNHDA, SQIVND (reference sequence). Here the CDR3 DNA reads TGTGCCAGTAGTATAGCCCTCGGGAGGGGTCCCGGGGAGCTGTTTTTT. Protein sequence: CASSIALGRGPGELFF.

This clone has just a few counts. V is TRBV5-6 and J is TRBJ2-1; possibly TRBD2 for D (5 bases). V lost 4 bases and J lost 9, with 20 bases in between. Germline values: CDR1 SGHDT, CDR2 YYEEEE. The CDR3 is 15 amino acids. The CDR3 DNA sequence: TGTGCCAGCAGCCCATCCGAGGCCCAGGCGGGTGAGCAGTTCTTC. Amino acid sequence: CASSPSEAQAGEQFF.

The J gene is TRBJ1-5, the V gene TRBV5-6; D unclear. V was trimmed by 0 bases and J by 0 bases, leaving 10 bases between them. The length of the CDR3 is 16 residues. CDR1 SGHDT and CDR2 YYEEEE come from the germline V gene. The CDR3 loop is CASSLARRNSNQPQHF. Here the CDR3 DNA reads TGTGCCAGCAGCTTGGCAAGGCGGAATAGCAATCAGCCCCAGCATTTT.

This clone came up a few times. This chain links TRBV15 with TRBJ2-2, with D unclear. The V end lost 5 bases, the J end lost 3 bases, and 13 bases lay between the germline ends. Looked up from germline, CDR1 is LNHNV and CDR2 is YYDKDF (reference sequence). The CDR3 contains 15 residues. Here the CDR3 reads CATSRYGLDTGELFF. In DNA form, the CDR3 reads TGTGCCACCAGCCGCTACGGGCTCGACACCGGGGAGCTGTTTTTT.

This clone was counted only a few times. The CDR3 region is CASSLAQGVNTEAFF. The DNA of the CDR3 is TGCGCCAGCAGCTTGGCGCAGGGAGTGAACACTGAAGCTTTCTTT. The chain combines TRBV5-1 with TRBJ1-1; D may be TRBD1 (5 bases). The CDR3 sequence is 15 residues long. CDR1 is SGHRS, CDR2 YFSETQ, per germline. Deletions cut 0 bases from V and 0 bases from J, with 9 bases between.

The chain joins TRBV5-6 to TRBJ2-7; D may be TRBD1 (6 bases). Germline assignment: CDR1 SGHDT and CDR2 YYEEEE. This CDR3 is 13 amino acids long. The germline V and J ends were trimmed by 2 bases and 3 bases, with 9 bases remaining between them. The CDR3 reads CASSLKQGYEQYF. The CDR3, as DNA: TGTGCCAGCAGCTTAAAACAGGGCTACGAGCAGTACTTC. Supplemented by reference TRBV5-6 and TRBJ2-7, the full variable domain reads DAGVTQSPTHLIKTRGQQVTLRCSPKSGHDTVSWYQQALGQGPQFIFQYYEEEERQRGNFPDRFSGHQFPNYSSELNVNALLLGDSALYLCASSLKQGYEQYFGPGTRLTVT.

The chain joins TRBV5-6 to TRBJ2-5; TRBD2 matches at 9 bases. Germline CDR1 is SGHDT and CDR2 is YYEEEE. V shed 2 bases, J shed 4 bases, and the junction held 3 bases outside the gene matches. This CDR3 has 14 residues. CDR3 sequence (DNA): TGTGCCAGCAGCTTCGCTAGCGGGACAGAGACCCAGTACTTC. This encodes CASSFASGTETQYF.

This rearrangement joins TRBV28 to TRBJ2-7, with 9 bases aligning to TRBD2. This CDR3 has 14 residues. The J segment lost 3 bases and the V segment lost 7 bases, leaving 7 bases of the junction unmatched. Germline V lookup: CDR1 MDHEN, CDR2 SYDVKM. CDR3 bases: TGTGCCAGCAACAATCAGCGGGAGGACTACGAGCAGTACTTC. Protein product: CASNNQREDYEQYF.

The genes are TRBV5-1 and TRBJ1-6; no reliable D call. CDR3 size: 16 residues. V dropped 3 bases and J dropped 9 bases, with 19 bases sitting between them. CDR1 and CDR2 (germline): SGHRS, YFSETQ. CDR3 region: CASSYTGVRGISPLHF. CDR3 nucleotides: TGCGCCAGCAGCTACACCGGGGTGAGAGGAATTTCACCCCTCCACTTT. Filled out from reference TRBV5-1 and TRBJ1-6, the complete variable domain reads KAGVTQTPRYLIKTRGQQVTLSCSPISGHRSVSWYQQTPGQGLQFLFEYFSETQRNKGNFPGRFSGRQFSNSRSEMNVSTLELGDSALYLCASSYTGVRGISPLHFGNGTRLTVT.

The chain employs TRBV7-3 and TRBJ2-2; D may correspond to TRBD1 or TRBD2 (7 bases each). The CDR3 sequence is 17 residues long. The germline V gene has CDR1 SGHTA and CDR2 FQGTGA. Deletions cut 5 bases from V and 8 bases from J, with 24 bases between. CDR3 region: CASSPSGDSSPTGELFF. Here the CDR3 DNA reads TGTGCCAGCAGCCCCAGCGGGGACAGCTCCCCCACGGGGGAGCTGTTTTTT. Filled out from reference TRBV7-3 and TRBJ2-2, the complete variable domain reads GAGVSQTPSNKVTEKGKYVELRCDPISGHTALYWYRQSLGQGPEFLIYFQGTGAADDSGLPNDRFFAVRPEGSVSTLKIQRTERGDSAVYLCASSPSGDSSPTGELFFGEGSRLTVL.

This rearrangement joins TRBV28 to TRBJ1-2; TRBD1 aligns across 7 bases. CDR3 length: 15 amino acids. J was trimmed by 3 bases and V by 6 bases; bases with no gene match: 10. Germline V gene data show CDR1 as MDHEN and CDR2 as SYDVKM. The CDR3 is CASSNRGPRDYGYTF. The DNA of the CDR3 is TGTGCCAGCAGCAATAGGGGGCCAAGGGACTATGGCTACACCTTC.

J is TRBJ2-1 and V is TRBV9; TRBD2 matches at 14 bases. V shed 4 bases and J 7 bases; nucleotides not matched to a gene: 13. The germline V gene encodes CDR1 SGDLS and CDR2 YYNGEE. The CDR3 consists of 18 residues. This CDR3 reads CASSLSKTSGRGLNEQFF. CDR3 bases: TGTGCCAGCAGCCTATCTAAGACTAGCGGGAGGGGCCTAAATGAGCAGTTCTTC.

This clone was seen more than once but under ten times. The chain couples TRBV7-9 to TRBJ1-2, with D hard to call. V lost 1 base, J lost 4 bases, and 13 bases lay in between. The CDR3 runs 15 residues. Germline assignment: CDR1 SEHNR and CDR2 FQNEAQ (reference sequence). The CDR3 region has the DNA TGTGCCAGCAGCTTAGGCACGGCCCTACCCTATGGCTACACCTTC. Encoded protein: CASSLGTALPYGYTF.